This T cell receptor (beta chain) comes out of a study of T cell responses to AZD1222 COVID-19 vaccine. Study context: Pooling was applied to second doses at about 4 or about 12 weeks.

Study-level results: Increased Spike-specific TCR breadth and depth were observed after two AZD1222 doses. Unmutated variant regions are reportedly targeted by nearly half of spike-specific TCRs. Repertoires in all cases were sampled only once the peak T cell response had passed.

The table came from immunoSEQ multiplex PCR; TCRdb's copy has only in-frame clones and leaves some out. Among tens of thousands of clones listed, approximately 90% were seen once. The CDR3 has 13 amino acids. V was clipped by 7 bases and J by 4 bases, with 13 bases between them. On this clone itself: Its antigen is unidentified.

The specimen was peripheral blood, collected on day 0 of AZD1222 vaccination. This rearrangement joins TRBV12-3 or TRBV12-4 to TRBJ1-2; D may be TRBD1 (6 bases). This TCR was recovered from an adult in good health. DNA of the CDR3: TGTGCCAGCATTTTGACAGGTAGCTATGGCTACACCTTC. Translated: CASILTGSYGYTF.